A selection of T cell receptor beta chains follows, all from one sample in a study of T cell repertoires in cytomegalovirus infection. TCRdb called the reads again in MiXCR, with one record for every CDR3 protein. Of about 770,000 distinct CDR3 sequences in the sample, almost 30% were seen once. These receptors have no known antigen. This sample comprised cultured CD8+ T cells from PBMCs, obtained from culture after CMV antigen stimulation. Receptor source: a human donor in good health (CMV status not recorded). Some clones in this sample may be carry-over from other donors' samples. CDR3s include the opening cysteine and the closing phenylalanine or tryptophan. A D gene is named only where the DNA matches it firmly. Part of the rows lack a size; the others show once, few, many or a class for expanded clones.

D: .; V: TRBV5-6; J: TRBJ1-4; size: few; DNA: TGTGCCAGCAGCTTGGGTCCCCCATCTGGACGGGAAAAACTGTTTTTT; CDR3: CASSLGPPSGREKLFF
D: .; V: TRBV4-1; J: TRBJ1-5; size: few; DNA: TGCGCCAGCAGCCAAGATCTAGGAGATGACGGCAATCAGCCCCAGCATTTT; CDR3: CASSQDLGDDGNQPQHF
D: .; V: TRBV5-1; J: TRBJ2-4; size: .; DNA: TGCGCCAGCAGCGTGGTGGGGTCGGGGGATGAAAACATTCAGTACTTC; CDR3: CASSVVGSGDENIQYF
D: TRBD1; V: TRBV7-6; J: TRBJ1-5; size: many; DNA: TGTGCCAGCAGCCCCGACAGGGGTAACAATCAGCCCCAGCATTTT; CDR3: CASSPDRGNNQPQHF
D: TRBD1; V: TRBV6-5; J: TRBJ2-2; size: .; DNA: TGTGCCAGCAGTAAGCCGGGACAGGGCACCGGGGAGCTGTTTTTT; CDR3: CASSKPGQGTGELFF
D: TRBD1; V: TRBV7-6; J: TRBJ2-7; size: .; DNA: TGTGCCCTCATAGGGGACAGGGGGTACGAGCAGTACTTC; CDR3: CALIGDRGYEQYF
D: TRBD1; V: TRBV19; J: TRBJ1-1; size: .; DNA: TGTGCCAGCCGGGACAGGGGAATGGCGAACACTGAAGCTTTCTTT; CDR3: CASRDRGMANTEAFF
D: TRBD2; V: TRBV7-2; J: TRBJ2-2; size: few; DNA: TGTGCCAGCAGCTTATGGTGGACTAGCGGGCCGAACACCGGGGAGCTGTTTTTT; CDR3: CASSLWWTSGPNTGELFF
D: .; V: TRBV6-5; J: TRBJ1-3; size: .; DNA: TGTGCCAGCAGTTACGGCGCGGGAACTGGAAACACCATATATTTT; CDR3: CASSYGAGTGNTIYF
D: .; V: TRBV19; J: TRBJ2-7; size: .; DNA: TGTGCCAGTCAGACCCTTTCCGGGGGCGGGGGAACCTACGAGCAGTACTTC; CDR3: CASQTLSGGGGTYEQYF
D: .; V: TRBV27; J: TRBJ1-5; size: .; DNA: TGTGCCAGCAGTTTCGGATCGGAGGTTCAGCCCCAGCATTTT; CDR3: CASSFGSEVQPQHF
D: .; V: TRBV12-3/TRBV12-4; J: TRBJ2-7; size: .; DNA: TGTGCCAGCAGATCCAGCAGAGACTCCTACGAGCAGTACTTC; CDR3: CASRSSRDSYEQYF
D: .; V: TRBV10-3; J: TRBJ1-2; size: once; DNA: TGTGCCATCAGTGAGTCCCAGGGAGGGAACTATGGCTACACCTTC; CDR3: CAISESQGGNYGYTF
D: .; V: TRBV10-1; J: TRBJ2-7; size: .; DNA: TGCGCCAGCAGCGACCGGACGGTCCCCTACGAGCAGTACTTC; CDR3: CASSDRTVPYEQYF
D: .; V: TRBV7-6; J: TRBJ2-1; size: many; DNA: TGTGCCAGCAGTTTCGGCGGGGGCGCCTACAATGAGCAGTTCTTC; CDR3: CASSFGGGAYNEQFF
D: TRBD1; V: TRBV27; J: TRBJ1-6; size: few; DNA: TGTGCCAGCAGTTGGGCAGGGGGCGGTTCACCCCTCCACTTT; CDR3: CASSWAGGGSPLHF
D: .; V: TRBV5-4; J: TRBJ1-1; size: few; DNA: TGTGCCAGCAGCCAACCGACAACGAACACTGAAGCTTTCTTT; CDR3: CASSQPTTNTEAFF
D: TRBD1; V: TRBV27; J: TRBJ1-5; size: .; DNA: TGTGCCAGCAGTTTATGGTGGGACAGAAATTTGAATTGGCCCCAGCATTTT; CDR3: CASSLWWDRNLNWPQHF
D: .; V: TRBV5-8; J: TRBJ2-3; size: few; DNA: TGTGCCAGCAGCTTTCGAGGGGGATACACAGATACGCAGTATTTT; CDR3: CASSFRGGYTDTQYF
D: TRBD1; V: TRBV20-1; J: TRBJ1-2; size: few; DNA: TGCAGTGCTATCACAGGGGAGGGTCTTGGCTACACCTTC; CDR3: CSAITGEGLGYTF
D: TRBD1; V: TRBV4-2; J: TRBJ1-1; size: .; DNA: TGTGCCAGCAGCCAAGGGACAGGGCTCACTGAAGCTTTCTTT; CDR3: CASSQGTGLTEAFF
D: .; V: TRBV27; J: TRBJ1-1; size: few; DNA: TGTGCCAGCAGTTTATCGGAGCAGATGAACACTGAAGCTTTCTTT; CDR3: CASSLSEQMNTEAFF
D: .; V: TRBV5-1; J: TRBJ2-1; size: .; DNA: TGCGCCAGCAGCTTGGCTTGGGACACCACACATGAGCAGTTCTTC; CDR3: CASSLAWDTTHEQFF
D: TRBD2; V: TRBV11-2; J: TRBJ2-3; size: .; DNA: TGTGCCAGCAGCTTAGAGGGACTAGCGGCGCTAACAGATACGCAGTATTTT; CDR3: CASSLEGLAALTDTQYF
D: .; V: TRBV7-8; J: TRBJ1-4; size: many; DNA: TGTGCCAGCAGCTTAAGGAGGGAAAAACTGTTTTTT; CDR3: CASSLRREKLFF
D: .; V: TRBV6-1; J: TRBJ1-1; size: few; DNA: TGTGCCAGCAGACAGATGACCCCTGAAGCTTTCTTT; CDR3: CASRQMTPEAFF
D: TRBD1; V: TRBV5-4; J: TRBJ1-2; size: few; DNA: TGTGCCAGCAGCAACAGGGGGCACGACTATGGCTACACCTTC; CDR3: CASSNRGHDYGYTF
D: .; V: TRBV27; J: TRBJ2-2; size: .; DNA: TGTGCCAGCAGTTTACGTCCAAGCTCGTACACCGGGGAGCTGTTTTTT; CDR3: CASSLRPSSYTGELFF
D: TRBD1; V: TRBV4-1; J: TRBJ1-2; size: few; DNA: TGCGCCAGCAGCCAAAAGACAGGGGACCTCTATGGCTACACCTTC; CDR3: CASSQKTGDLYGYTF
D: .; V: TRBV29-1; J: TRBJ2-7; size: .; DNA: TGCAGCGTTTTCGGGACCCGACCCCGGGCAGCGGAACCTAGAATGATAGAGCAGTACTTC; CDR3: CSVFGTRPRAAEPRMIEQYF
D: TRBD1; V: TRBV11-2; J: TRBJ1-1; size: .; DNA: TGTGCCAGCAGCTTTTGGCAGGGGGACATGAACACTGAAGCTTTCTTT; CDR3: CASSFWQGDMNTEAFF